Following are 27 T cell receptor beta chains from one sample sequenced in a study of T cells in localized non-small cell lung cancer. Assay: immunoSEQ multiplex PCR; the TCRdb copy retains only in-frame clones and omits some. The table records 2,600 or so clones, 22% of them present only once. The material sequenced was normal lung tissue next to the tumor, taken before any cancer treatment. These TCRs come from a male donor aged 60 or over with stage I squamous cell lung carcinoma.

By frequency in the sample, this clone is large. V usage is TRBV19 and J usage is TRBJ1-5; tentatively, D is TRBD1 (5 bases). V shed 3 bases and J shed 0 bases, with 9 bases lying between them. Germline V lookup: CDR1 LNHDA, CDR2 SQIVND (reference sequence). There are 15 residues in the CDR3. Written as DNA, the CDR3 is TGTGCCAGTAGTATCAGGGCCGTTAGCAATCAGCCCCAGCATTTT. Encoded protein: CASSIRAVSNQPQHF.

The gene calls are TRBV15 and TRBJ2-1; TRBD1 matches 8 bases. This CDR3 is built from 18 residues. After removal of 1 base from V and 6 bases from J, the junction contained 14 bases not matched to a gene. Per germline, CDR1 LNHNV and CDR2 YYDKDF (reference sequence). The DNA for the CDR3 is TGTGCCACCAGCAGAGGAAGAACAGGGGGTTTAACGCGCAATGAGCAGTTCTTC. Translation gives CATSRGRTGGLTRNEQFF.

In its sample, this clone was seen a few times. The rearrangement joins TRBV23-1 to TRBJ1-6; D call uncertain. TRBV23-1 is classed as an ORF, of uncertain function. V was cut by 6 bases and J by 5 bases, with 17 bases left in between. This CDR3 is built from 16 residues. The CDR3 nucleotides are TGCGCCAGCAGCCAAGATCCGGGAGTGGATAATTCACCCCTCCACTTT. Translated, it gives CASSQDPGVDNSPLHF.

J is TRBJ2-5 and V is TRBV6-1; 9 bases match TRBD1. This CDR3 comprises 15 residues. Germline assignment: CDR1 MNHNS and CDR2 SASEGT. The junction had 1 base not matched to a gene; V was cut back by 0 bases and J by 2 bases. CDR3 in amino acids: CASSEADRGQETQYF. DNA for the CDR3: TGTGCCAGCAGTGAAGCCGACAGGGGGCAAGAGACCCAGTACTTC.

The sample holds a few counts of this clone. The gene calls are TRBV1 and TRBJ2-2; the D call in the table, TRBD2, was not verified against the DNA. TRBV1 corresponds to a pseudogene. The CDR3 spans 18 residues. The DNA of the CDR3 is TGCGCCAGCAGCCAAGTAGGAGCGGGCCCGAATAGAGTCGGGGAGCTGTTTTTT. Residues: CASSQVGAGPNRVGELFF.

The rearrangement uses TRBV19 and TRBJ2-5; D may match TRBD1 or TRBD2 (5 bases each). V lost 5 bases and J 4 bases, leaving 8 bases between the germline ends. Germline CDR1 and CDR2: LNHDA and SQIVND (reference sequence). The CDR3 totals 12 residues. CDR3 bases: TGTGCCAGTAGTTCCGGGGCAGAGACCCAGTACTTC. This sequence encodes CASSSGAETQYF. The whole variable domain, filled in from reference TRBV19 and TRBJ2-5, reads DGGITQSPKYLFRKEGQNVTLSCEQNLNHDAMYWYRQDPGQGLRLIYYSQIVNDFQKGDIAEGYSVSREKKESFPLTVTSAQKNPTAFYLCASSSGAETQYFGPGTRLLVL.

By share, this clone ranks as large. The V call is TRBV29-1, the J call TRBJ2-7; 8 bases are a match to TRBD2. Germline V gene data show CDR1 as SQVTM and CDR2 as ANQGSEA. This CDR3 has 13 amino acids. V dropped 7 bases and J dropped 6; count of bases not matched to a gene: 11. The CDR3 DNA follows: TGCAGCGCGGGTTGGCGGGGGGCCCCCGAGCAGTACTTC. This codes for CSAGWRGAPEQYF.

CDR3 region: CASSGGWAKNIQYF. CDR3 nucleotide sequence: TGTGCCAGCAGTGGGGGTTGGGCCAAAAACATTCAGTACTTC. The rearrangement joins TRBV9 to TRBJ2-4; either TRBD1 or TRBD2 may supply D (5 bases each). Germline V CDR1 and CDR2: SGDLS, YYNGEE. This CDR3 contains 14 residues. The V end lost 5 bases, the J end lost 1 base, and 10 bases lay between the germline ends.

This clone showed up just a few times. The V gene is TRBV6-8, the J gene TRBJ2-5, with D tentatively TRBD1 (6 bases). This CDR3 has 12 amino acids. CDR1 is MNHGY, CDR2 SAAAGT, per germline. V was shortened by 6 bases and J by 4 bases, with 9 bases between the two germline ends. CDR3 region: CASRTGSETQYF. The CDR3 bases are TGTGCCAGCAGAACAGGGTCAGAGACCCAGTACTTC.

This sequence joins TRBV2 and TRBJ2-5, with D perhaps matching TRBD2 (5 bases). The CDR3 is 17 residues long. CDR1 SNHLY and CDR2 FYNNEI come from the germline V gene. V dropped 6 bases and J dropped 5 bases, with 25 bases sitting between them. Here the CDR3 reads CASSPSRDTGRGETQYF. The CDR3 DNA sequence: TGTGCCAGCAGCCCGTCCCGAGACACCGGTAGAGGGGAGACCCAGTACTTC.

This chain links TRBV5-1 with TRBJ1-1; tentative D call: TRBD1 (6 bases). The CDR3 runs to 15 residues. V was shortened by 0 bases and J by 3 bases, with 12 bases between the two germline ends. The germline V gene encodes CDR1 SGHRS and CDR2 YFSETQ. CDR3 DNA sequence: TGCGCCAGCAGCTTGGAAGGGGGGCGGGACACTGAAGCTTTCTTT. Translating gives CASSLEGGRDTEAFF.

This chain's CDR3 is CAWTRRYEQFF. DNA for the CDR3: TGTGCCTGGACTAGGAGGTATGAGCAGTTCTTC. The rearrangement joins TRBV30 to TRBJ2-1; D possibly corresponds to TRBD2 (5 bases). V dropped 4 bases and J dropped 8 bases, with 9 bases sitting between them. Germline CDR1 is GTSNPN and CDR2 is SVGIG (reference sequence). The length of the CDR3 is 11 residues.

In its sample, this clone is medium-sized. This chain uses TRBV6-8 with TRBJ2-1, with D perhaps matching TRBD2 (5 bases). The CDR3 is made up of 14 amino acids. From germline, CDR1 is MNHGY and CDR2 SAAAGT. Trimming cost V 7 bases and J 4 bases, with 14 bases left between them. This CDR3 is CASTTGGSYNEQFF. The CDR3 region has the DNA TGTGCCAGCACCACCGGAGGTTCGTACAATGAGCAGTTCTTC.

In its sample, this clone ranks as medium-sized (0.01 to 0.1%). V gene TRBV6-8 combines with J gene TRBJ1-6; D is undetermined. The V gene's germline CDR1 is MNHGY and CDR2 SAAAGT. The CDR3 is made up of 14 amino acids. V shed 5 bases and J shed 4 bases, with 9 bases lying between them. The CDR3 protein is CASSAGPYNSPLHF. The CDR3 nucleotides read TGTGCCAGCAGTGCCGGGCCTTATAATTCACCCCTCCACTTT.

This chain links TRBV7-4 with TRBJ2-1; maybe TRBD2 (5 bases). Germline values: CDR1 SGHVT, CDR2 SQSDAQ. The CDR3 has 15 amino acids. Trimming cost V 5 bases and J 0 bases, with 11 bases left between them. The CDR3 DNA reads TGTGCCAGCAGCCCTAGCCTTAGCTCCTACAATGAGCAGTTCTTC. Residues: CASSPSLSSYNEQFF.

This clone has just a few counts. The genes are TRBV6-8 and TRBJ1-1; D unclear. Trimming shortened V by 4 bases and J by 11 bases, and 20 bases separated the two germline ends. The germline gives CDR1 MNHGY, CDR2 SAAAGT. This CDR3 is built from 14 residues. The DNA for the CDR3 is TGTGCCAGCAGTTCGGCCGGGAGAAAAATTCAGGCTTTCTTT. The encoded protein is CASSSAGRKIQAFF.

The gene calls are TRBV4-1 and TRBJ1-2, with TRBD1 matching over 9 bases. CDR1 MGHRA and CDR2 YSYEKL come from the germline V gene. The CDR3 has 14 amino acids. The V and J ends lost 4 bases and 7 bases, in that order; junction bases with no gene match: 7. The CDR3 sequence: CASSPRTGARGYTF. The CDR3 DNA sequence: TGCGCCAGCAGCCCGAGGACAGGGGCGCGTGGCTACACCTTC.

The V call is TRBV10-2, the J call TRBJ1-1; maybe TRBD1 (5 bases). Trimming left V 6 bases short and J 2 bases short, with 19 bases between. The germline V gene encodes CDR1 WSHSY and CDR2 SAAADI. This CDR3 contains 16 residues. CDR3 bases: TGCGCCAGCAGCTTTGCACTGGGGGGAAGAAACACTGAAGCTTTCTTT. This encodes CASSFALGGRNTEAFF.

In this sample, this clone is medium-sized (0.01 to 0.1%). The gene calls are TRBV11-3 and TRBJ2-3; 14 bases are a match to TRBD2. The CDR3 runs 18 residues. Germline assignment: CDR1 SGHNT and CDR2 YENEEA. V trimming: 1 base; J trimming: 6 bases; junction bases outside the gene matches: 9. CDR3 sequence reads: CASSLGQGLAGEEDTQYF. The CDR3 coding sequence is TGTGCCAGCAGCTTAGGGCAGGGACTAGCGGGAGAGGAGGATACGCAGTATTTT.

This clone was detected only a few times. The chain carries TRBV19 and TRBJ2-2, with D perhaps matching TRBD1 or TRBD2 (5 bases each). Germline loops: CDR1 LNHDA, CDR2 SQIVND (reference sequence). This CDR3 has 15 amino acids. The germline V and J ends were trimmed by 7 bases and 0 bases, with 12 bases remaining between them. The chain's CDR3 is CASTPGTSNTGELFF. The DNA of the CDR3 is TGTGCCAGTACCCCCGGGACCTCGAACACCGGGGAGCTGTTTTTT. Variable domain in full (rest from reference TRBV19 and TRBJ2-2): DGGITQSPKYLFRKEGQNVTLSCEQNLNHDAMYWYRQDPGQGLRLIYYSQIVNDFQKGDIAEGYSVSREKKESFPLTVTSAQKNPTAFYLCASTPGTSNTGELFFGEGSRLTVL.

The sample holds a few counts of this clone. The chain uses TRBV10-3 and TRBJ2-1; either TRBD1 or TRBD2 may supply D (5 bases each). This CDR3 contains 17 residues. Trimming removed 5 bases from V and 8 bases from J, with 25 bases in between. The germline CDR1 and CDR2 sequences are ENHRY and SYGVKD. DNA for the CDR3: TGTGCCATCAGTTGGGACCTCGCATCGAGGGGTACTGATGAGCAGTTCTTC. This codes for CAISWDLASRGTDEQFF.

This sequence joins TRBV30 and TRBJ2-1; D is possibly TRBD1 (5 bases). Trimming stripped 3 bases from V and 3 bases from J, with 18 bases between. The CDR3 has 16 amino acids. Germline V gene sequence: CDR1 GTSNPN, CDR2 SVGIG (reference sequence). The CDR3 sequence: CAWSPRAGSFYNEQFF. CDR3 coding DNA: TGTGCCTGGAGCCCAAGGGCAGGGTCCTTCTACAATGAGCAGTTCTTC.

The rearrangement links TRBV11-3 to TRBJ2-6; D might be TRBD1 (6 bases). CDR1 and CDR2 (germline): SGHNT, YENEEA. V was pared by 5 bases and J by 0 bases, with 8 bases between. The CDR3 runs to 15 residues. CDR3 nucleotides: TGTGCCAGCAGCACAGGGTTCTCTGGGGCCAACGTCCTGACTTTC. Amino acid sequence: CASSTGFSGANVLTF.

This clone was recorded a few times. The gene calls are TRBV12-5 and TRBJ2-2; a weak D match, TRBD1 (6 bases). The CDR3 extends over 13 amino acids. The germline V gene encodes CDR1 LGHNT and CDR2 FRNRAP. The CDR3 DNA reads TGTGCCAGCTGCTCACAGGGTTACGGGGAGCTGTTTTTT. Protein: CASCSQGYGELFF.

V usage is TRBV14 and J usage is TRBJ2-4, with 8 bases matching TRBD1. With 4 bases clipped from V and 0 bases from J, the junction kept 2 bases outside the gene matches. The CDR3 runs to 15 residues. Germline values: CDR1 SGHDN, CDR2 FVKESK. The CDR3 sequence is CASSRTGLAKNIQYF. The CDR3 DNA sequence: TGTGCCAGCAGCCGGACAGGGCTAGCCAAAAACATTCAGTACTTC.

J is TRBJ2-7 and V is TRBV6-8; D possibly corresponds to TRBD1 (6 bases). V was trimmed by 4 bases and J by 1 base, leaving 17 bases between them. The germline CDR1 and CDR2 sequences are MNHGY and SAAAGT. The CDR3 has 16 residues. CDR3: CASSLNSGTPSYEQYF. CDR3 sequence (DNA): TGTGCCAGCAGTTTAAACTCCGGGACACCGTCCTACGAGCAGTACTTC.

The chain recombines TRBV19 with TRBJ2-5, with D possibly matching TRBD2 (7 bases). V lost 1 base and J lost 5, with 11 bases in between. The germline gives CDR1 LNHDA, CDR2 SQIVND (reference sequence). The CDR3 loop spans 14 amino acids. Written as DNA, the CDR3 is TGTGCCAGTAGTATAGGCGGGGGCCGGGAGACCCAGTACTTC. Protein: CASSIGGGRETQYF.